These 26 T cell receptor beta chains were all obtained from the same sample, sequenced in a study of shared clonotypes between healthy human individuals. The assay was immunoSEQ multiplex PCR, and TCRdb's table has in-frame clones only and misses some. The sample contains about 1.5 million clones, approximately 98% of which appear only once. Sample: naive CD4+ T cells sorted from blood. Noted subset: CD45RA+ positively selected. The source of these receptors is a man aged 30 to 45 in good health.

The chain couples TRBV5-1 to TRBJ1-2, with D perhaps TRBD1 (5 bases). V was cut by 4 bases and J by 8 bases, with 15 bases left in between. This CDR3 contains 13 residues. CDR1 is SGHRS, CDR2 YFSETQ, per germline. This CDR3 is CASSGDPVVGYTF. CDR3 DNA sequence: TGCGCCAGCAGCGGGGACCCTGTTGTGGGCTACACCTTC.

The chain has TRBV28 and TRBJ1-5; no clear D. Germline V gene data show CDR1 as MDHEN and CDR2 as SYDVKM. V was shortened by 3 bases and J by 5 bases, with 8 bases between the two germline ends. CDR3 length: 13 residues. CDR3 region: CASSLVVDQPQHF. The CDR3 bases are TGTGCCAGCAGTTTGGTAGTAGATCAGCCCCAGCATTTT.

CDR3 in amino acids: CAISGTSAYEQYF. The CDR3 nucleotides read TGTGCCATCAGCGGGACTAGCGCCTACGAGCAGTACTTC. The chain uses TRBV10-3 and TRBJ2-7; 10 nucleotides line up with TRBD2. Germline loops: CDR1 ENHRY, CDR2 SYGVKD. V gave up 6 bases and J gave up 2 bases; unmatched junction bases: 1. The CDR3 totals 13 residues.

This chain connects TRBV9 to TRBJ1-1; D gene ambiguous. The CDR3 consists of 14 residues. V dropped 0 bases and J dropped 3 bases, with 9 bases sitting between them. Per germline, CDR1 SGDLS and CDR2 YYNGEE. The CDR3 loop is CASSVDQGYTEAFF. For the CDR3, the DNA is TGTGCCAGCAGCGTAGACCAAGGCTACACTGAAGCTTTCTTT.

The rearrangement uses TRBV18 and TRBJ1-5, with 10 bases that match TRBD1. CDR1 is KGHSH and CDR2 is LQKENI in the germline V gene. V gave up 2 bases and J gave up 2 bases; unmatched junction bases: 3. CDR3 length: 16 amino acids. Here the CDR3 DNA reads TGTGCCAGCTCACCAGGGGGGACAGGGGGCAATCAGCCCCAGCATTTT. Translation gives CASSPGGTGGNQPQHF. Variable domain in full (rest from reference TRBV18 and TRBJ1-5): NAGVMQNPRHLVRRRGQEARLRCSPMKGHSHVYWYRQLPEEGLKFMVYLQKENIIDESGMPKERFSAEFPKEGPSILRIQQVVRGDSAAYFCASSPGGTGGNQPQHFGDGTRLSIL.

The chain carries TRBV7-2 and TRBJ2-2, with TRBD2 identical over 10 bases. J lost 4 bases, V lost 5 bases, and 4 bases had no gene match. The germline V gene has CDR1 SGHTA and CDR2 FQGNSA. The CDR3 totals 15 residues. CDR3 amino acids: CASSRAGGLTGELFF. The DNA for the CDR3 is TGTGCCAGCAGCCGAGCGGGAGGGCTCACCGGGGAGCTGTTTTTT. Full variable domain (missing parts from reference TRBV7-2 and TRBJ2-2): GAGVSQSPSNKVTEKGKDVELRCDPISGHTALYWYRQSLGQGLEFLIYFQGNSAPDKSGLPSDRFSAERTGGSVSTLTIQRTQQEDSAVYLCASSRAGGLTGELFFGEGSRLTVL.

The genes are TRBV27 and TRBJ2-7, with D possibly TRBD1 on 6 matching bases. The CDR3 contains 14 residues. The germline V and J ends were trimmed by 2 bases and 7 bases, with 15 bases remaining between them. From germline, CDR1 is MNHEY and CDR2 SMNVEV (reference sequence). The CDR3 bases are TGTGCCAGCAGTTTACCAAACAGGGTGGGAGAGCAGTACTTC. Translated, it gives CASSLPNRVGEQYF.

The chain is built from TRBV5-4 and TRBJ2-2; 9 bases fit TRBD1. With V trimmed by 2 bases and J by 4 bases, 3 bases remained unmatched. This CDR3 is built from 15 residues. CDR1 is SGHNT and CDR2 is YYREEE in the germline V gene (reference sequence). The CDR3 spells CASSFRQGGTGELFF. CDR3 coding DNA: TGTGCCAGCAGCTTCAGACAGGGGGGCACCGGGGAGCTGTTTTTT.

V is TRBV2 and J is TRBJ1-1, with TRBD1 as a possible D gene (6 bases). Germline CDR1 is SNHLY and CDR2 is FYNNEI. Trimming took 6 bases from V and 5 from J, leaving 16 bases between them. CDR3 length: 14 residues. The CDR3 region has the DNA TGTGCCAGCAGCCAACAGGGAAGGGAGACTGAAGCTTTCTTT. This codes for CASSQQGRETEAFF.

This clone occurred once. This sequence joins TRBV6-5 and TRBJ1-5; D unresolved. Germline CDR1 is MNHEY and CDR2 is SVGAGI. The CDR3 has 16 amino acids. Deletions cut 4 bases from V and 2 bases from J, with 15 bases between. The CDR3 spells CASSSNSSPGNQPQHF. The CDR3 DNA reads TGTGCCAGCAGTTCCAACTCCTCCCCGGGCAATCAGCCCCAGCATTTT.

CDR3 nucleotide sequence: TGTGCCAGCAGCCAAGTGGGACGGGATGGCTACACCTTC. Its protein is CASSQVGRDGYTF. The genes are TRBV14 and TRBJ1-2, with D maybe TRBD1 (5 bases). The CDR3 extends over 13 amino acids. V was clipped by 1 base and J by 6 bases, with 9 bases between them. The germline V gene encodes CDR1 SGHDN and CDR2 FVKESK.

The J gene is TRBJ1-4, the V gene TRBV2, with D maybe TRBD1 (5 bases). The V and J ends lost 2 bases and 2 bases respectively, with 12 bases between them. The CDR3 is 16 residues long. Germline CDR1 reads SNHLY; CDR2 reads FYNNEI. For the CDR3, the DNA is TGTGCCAGCAGTGAATATAGGGGCAGCACTAATGAAAAACTGTTTTTT. Residues: CASSEYRGSTNEKLFF.

Remarks on this clone: This CDR3 is also generated by other DNA sequences in the sample. The rearrangement links TRBV9 to TRBJ1-1; 9 bases are a match to TRBD1. The CDR3 is 13 amino acids. The germline V gene encodes CDR1 SGDLS and CDR2 YYNGEE. V dropped 2 bases and J dropped 5; count of bases not matched to a gene: 1. The CDR3 DNA reads as TGTGCCAGCAGCGTGACAGGGGGTACTGAAGCTTTCTTT. The encoded protein is CASSVTGGTEAFF.

V and J are TRBV6-6 and TRBJ2-1; D is undetermined. The CDR3 runs 15 residues. V was clipped by 2 bases and J by 2 bases, with 10 bases between them. Germline V gene data show CDR1 as MNHNY and CDR2 as SVGAGI (reference sequence). CDR3 in DNA: TGTGCCAGCAGTTACGATCTGAGCCCCTACAATGAGCAGTTCTTC. This codes for CASSYDLSPYNEQFF.

The chain is built from TRBV7-2 and TRBJ2-3; 7 bases match TRBD2. This CDR3 region has 14 residues. J was trimmed by 6 bases and V by 6 bases; bases with no gene match: 9. CDR1 is SGHTA and CDR2 is FQGNSA in the germline V gene. This CDR3 reads CASSLGAGGDTQYF. The CDR3 DNA follows: TGTGCCAGCAGTCTCGGAGCCGGGGGGGATACGCAGTATTTT.

The chain recombines TRBV5-1 with TRBJ2-1; 7 bases align to TRBD2. CDR3 length equals 16 residues. V trimming: 4 bases; J trimming: 9 bases; junction bases outside the gene matches: 16. CDR1 is SGHRS, CDR2 YFSETQ, per germline. The CDR3 region is CASSTRSAGDGGEQFF. The CDR3 region has the DNA TGCGCCAGCAGCACGCGGTCGGCGGGAGATGGTGGTGAGCAGTTCTTC.

This rearrangement joins TRBV7-2 to TRBJ1-1, with TRBD1 as a possible D gene (6 bases). V was shortened by 4 bases and J by 2 bases, with 14 bases between the two germline ends. CDR1 and CDR2 (germline): SGHTA, FQGNSA. This CDR3 is 15 amino acids long. CDR3 nucleotides: TGTGCCAGCAGCTCGCAGACAGGACAAAACACTGAAGCTTTCTTT. Its translation: CASSSQTGQNTEAFF.

The V call is TRBV28, the J call TRBJ2-2; 9 nucleotides match TRBD1. The V gene end was trimmed by 5 bases and the J gene end by 5 bases; junction bases not matched to a gene: 9. In germline, CDR1 is MDHEN, CDR2 SYDVKM. The CDR3 runs to 16 residues. The CDR3 bases are TGTGCCAGCAGTCCGGGACAGGGTTTTCGTACCGGGGAGCTGTTTTTT. Translated, it gives CASSPGQGFRTGELFF.

The chain joins TRBV5-1 to TRBJ1-5; TRBD1 is a possible D gene (6 bases). CDR3 length: 15 amino acids. The V end was cut by 4 bases, the J end by 1 base, with 12 bases between. Germline V gives CDR1 SGHRS, CDR2 YFSETQ. CDR3 sequence (DNA): TGCGCCAGCAGCAAAGAGGGGGTGAGCAATCAGCCCCAGCATTTT. Its protein product is CASSKEGVSNQPQHF.

V usage is TRBV11-2 and J usage is TRBJ2-3, with TRBD2 identical over 9 bases. Germline assignment: CDR1 SGHAT and CDR2 FQNNGV. V lost 6 bases to trimming and J lost 0 bases; unmatched junction nucleotides: 4. The CDR3 consists of 15 residues. The DNA for the CDR3 is TGTGCCAGCAGACCTAGCGGGACTAGCACAGATACGCAGTATTTT. Its protein product is CASRPSGTSTDTQYF.

The chain links TRBV5-1 to TRBJ2-3; D uncertain. V lost 4 bases to trimming and J lost 1 base, with 7 bases between them. CDR1 is SGHRS and CDR2 is YFSETQ in the germline V gene. The CDR3 totals 13 residues. Here the CDR3 reads CASSRTRTDTQYF. DNA for the CDR3: TGCGCCAGCAGCCGGACCCGCACAGATACGCAGTATTTT.

The chain links TRBV5-1 to TRBJ2-7; the match to TRBD1 covers 10 bases. CDR3 length: 15 amino acids. CDR1 SGHRS and CDR2 YFSETQ come from the germline V gene. The V segment lost 4 bases and the J segment 5 bases; nucleotides outside the gene matches: 9. CDR3 DNA sequence: TGCGCCAGCAGCGAAACGGGACAGGGGTTCGACGAGCAGTACTTC. Protein sequence: CASSETGQGFDEQYF.

V usage is TRBV6-6 and J usage is TRBJ2-3, with a possible D match to TRBD2 (6 bases). Deletions cut 4 bases from V and 6 bases from J, with 14 bases between. Germline CDR1 and CDR2: MNHNY and SVGAGI (reference sequence). There are 14 residues in the CDR3. The CDR3 is CASSSGDVRDTQYF. DNA of the CDR3: TGTGCCAGCAGTTCGGGGGACGTACGGGATACGCAGTATTTT.

The genes are TRBV25-1 and TRBJ1-6, with D possibly being TRBD1 (5 bases). There are 12 residues in the CDR3. The V and J ends lost 6 bases and 9 bases respectively, with 9 bases between them. CDR1 and CDR2 (germline): MGHDK, SYGVNS. The CDR3 bases are TGTGCCAGCAGCGGGGCCGGTTCACCCCTCCACTTT. This sequence encodes CASSGAGSPLHF.

This clone was picked up one time. The chain uses TRBV2 and TRBJ2-7; 8 nucleotides agree with TRBD1. Germline V gene data show CDR1 as SNHLY and CDR2 as FYNNEI. Trimming took 7 bases from V and 13 from J; bases not matched to a gene: 12. The CDR3 totals 12 residues. This CDR3 reads CASNLKSGQAYF. The CDR3 region has the DNA TGTGCCAGCAATCTCAAATCGGGACAGGCCTACTTC.

In this sample, this clone turned up once. The chain has TRBV19 and TRBJ1-1; 7 nucleotides match TRBD1. Trimming took 2 bases from V and 5 from J; bases not matched to a gene: 14. There are 17 residues in the CDR3. Germline CDR1 is LNHDA and CDR2 is SQIVND (reference sequence). This CDR3 reads CASSIRGQGVLLTEAFF. CDR3 nucleotide sequence: TGTGCCAGTAGTATAAGAGGGCAGGGGGTTCTCCTGACTGAAGCTTTCTTT.